The 29 T cell receptor beta chains below come from one sample, sequenced in a study of technical replicates of blood from a few donors. This table comes from immunoSEQ multiplex PCR, and its TCRdb copy is limited to in-frame clones, with some not included. The sample yields under 95,000 clones, just under 95% seen once. Sequences were obtained from T cells isolated from PBMCs. These receptors originate from a human donor in good health.

The table lists this clone with a count of one. V and J are TRBV6-4 and TRBJ2-1, with D unresolved. The V gene's germline CDR1 is MRHNA and CDR2 SNTAGT. The CDR3 is 16 amino acids. The germline V and J ends were trimmed by 0 bases and 6 bases, with 15 bases remaining between them. This chain's CDR3 is CASSDSARHQFNEQFF. The CDR3 coding sequence is TGTGCCAGCAGTGACTCCGCCAGGCACCAATTCAATGAGCAGTTCTTC.

The CDR3 region has the DNA TGTGCCAGCTCCGGGACAGGGATGTCCAATGAGCAGTTCTTC. This gives the protein CASSGTGMSNEQFF. This chain links TRBV27 with TRBJ2-1; 9 bases agree with TRBD1. J lost 6 bases, V lost 8 bases, and 8 bases had no gene match. This CDR3 has 14 amino acids. Germline V lookup: CDR1 MNHEY, CDR2 SMNVEV (reference sequence).

The V and J genes are TRBV6-1 and TRBJ1-6, with D possibly being TRBD1 (5 bases). This CDR3 spans 16 amino acids. Germline values: CDR1 MNHNS, CDR2 SASEGT. V shed 2 bases and J shed 4 bases, with 12 bases lying between them. The CDR3 DNA follows: TGTGCCAGCAGTGAAAGGGGTTTGGGTTATAATTCACCCCTCCACTTT. It yields the protein CASSERGLGYNSPLHF.

The rearrangement joins TRBV5-1 to TRBJ2-1, with a weak D call TRBD1 (6 bases). This CDR3 has 15 residues. V dropped 0 bases and J dropped 5 bases, with 12 bases sitting between them. In germline, CDR1 is SGHRS, CDR2 YFSETQ. The CDR3, as DNA: TGCGCCAGCAGCTTGGAGGGGGAGTCTCACAATGAGCAGTTCTTC. It translates to CASSLEGESHNEQFF.

The chain is built from TRBV19 and TRBJ2-7; 10 bases match TRBD2. The CDR3 is 16 amino acids. The germline gives CDR1 LNHDA, CDR2 SQIVND (reference sequence). V gave up 5 bases and J gave up 4 bases; unmatched junction bases: 11. The CDR3 sequence: CASSSLGSGRHYEQYF. CDR3 coding DNA: TGTGCCAGTAGTTCCCTAGGTAGCGGGAGGCATTACGAGCAGTACTTC.

DNA of the CDR3: TGCGCCAGCAGCGACTGGGGAGGGGGGTTCGACTATGGCTACACCTTC. The encoded protein is CASSDWGGGFDYGYTF. The genes are TRBV5-1 and TRBJ1-2; tentatively, D is TRBD1 (6 bases). This CDR3 spans 16 amino acids. Germline CDR1 is SGHRS and CDR2 is YFSETQ. V lost 4 bases and J 3 bases, leaving 19 bases between the germline ends.

The rearrangement joins TRBV4-2 to TRBJ1-1; no reliable D call. The CDR3 spans 13 residues. The V and J ends lost 3 bases and 11 bases respectively, with 16 bases between them. Per the germline V gene, CDR1 is LGHNA and CDR2 is YNFKEQ. The CDR3 region is CASSQDRGGKAFF. The CDR3 nucleotides are TGTGCCAGCAGCCAGGACCGCGGAGGGAAGGCTTTCTTT.

Only a few counts were recorded for this clone. The chain has TRBV7-9 and TRBJ2-3; D might be TRBD2 (5 bases). V was trimmed by 2 bases and J by 6 bases, leaving 12 bases between them. In germline, CDR1 is SEHNR, CDR2 FQNEAQ (reference sequence). The CDR3 totals 14 residues. This chain's CDR3 is CASSLRPIADTQYF. CDR3 nucleotide sequence: TGTGCCAGCAGCTTAAGGCCCATAGCGGATACGCAGTATTTT.

The chain links TRBV7-2 to TRBJ2-1; the D gene is possibly TRBD2 (6 bases). The CDR3 contains 14 residues. V was clipped by 4 bases and J by 1 base, with 8 bases between them. Per the germline V gene, CDR1 is SGHTA and CDR2 is FQGNSA. The CDR3: CASSYSGSYNEQFF. The CDR3 DNA reads TGTGCCAGCAGCTATAGCGGTTCCTACAATGAGCAGTTCTTC.

The chain joins TRBV19 to TRBJ2-1; tentatively, D is TRBD1 (6 bases). Trimming took 3 bases from V and 0 from J, leaving 12 bases between them. The CDR3 contains 16 residues. The germline V gene encodes CDR1 LNHDA and CDR2 SQIVND (reference sequence). CDR3 nucleotide sequence: TGTGCCAGTAGTATCCAGGGGCGAGTCTCCTACAATGAGCAGTTCTTC. As protein: CASSIQGRVSYNEQFF.

The chain carries TRBV7-6 and TRBJ1-5, with 9 bases identical to TRBD1. CDR1 is SGHVS, CDR2 FNYEAQ, per germline. The CDR3 has 18 residues. J lost 2 bases, V lost 5 bases, and 13 bases had no gene match. The CDR3 DNA reads as TGTGCCAGCAGCCCGGGGACAGGGCGACTATACGGCAATCAGCCCCAGCATTTT. Protein product: CASSPGTGRLYGNQPQHF.

This chain links TRBV6-5 with TRBJ1-4; a weak D match, TRBD1 (5 bases). CDR1 is MNHEY and CDR2 is SVGAGI in the germline V gene. This CDR3 has 14 amino acids. The V end lost 5 bases, the J end lost 11 bases, and 18 bases lay between the germline ends. CDR3 coding DNA: TGTGCCAGCAGTAAACAGGAGGGGCTTTTGAAACTGTTTTTT. Its translation is CASSKQEGLLKLFF.

The chain links TRBV5-4 to TRBJ1-1; D possibly corresponds to TRBD1 (6 bases). Germline V gene lookup returns CDR1 SGHNT and CDR2 YYREEE (reference sequence). Trimming took 4 bases from V and 1 from J, leaving 11 bases between them. This CDR3 has 14 residues. This CDR3 reads CASSQGTANTEAFF. In DNA form, the CDR3 reads TGTGCCAGCAGCCAGGGGACGGCGAACACTGAAGCTTTCTTT.

The chain employs TRBV10-1 and TRBJ2-3; D might be TRBD2 (6 bases). The CDR3 totals 13 residues. V lost 6 bases, J lost 5 bases, and 12 bases lay in between. In germline, CDR1 is WNHNN, CDR2 SYGVQD (reference sequence). In nucleotides, the CDR3 is TGCGCCAGCAGAAAGGAGGGCCAAGATACGCAGTATTTT. This sequence encodes CASRKEGQDTQYF.

This clone is a singleton in its sample. This CDR3 reads CASSVAAGSYEQYF. In DNA form, the CDR3 reads TGTGCCAGCAGCGTAGCGGCAGGCTCCTACGAGCAGTACTTC. V and J are TRBV9 and TRBJ2-7; D unresolved. Germline CDR1 and CDR2: SGDLS and YYNGEE. Deletions cut 0 bases from V and 0 bases from J, with 7 bases between. This CDR3 has 14 residues.

This sequence joins TRBV5-5 and TRBJ2-7; D might be TRBD1 (6 bases). Looked up from germline, CDR1 is SGHKS and CDR2 is YYEKEE (reference sequence). The length of the CDR3 is 13 residues. With 5 bases removed from V and 3 bases from J, the gap between germline ends came to 12 bases. Here the CDR3 reads CASRPEGGYEQYF. CDR3 nucleotides: TGTGCCAGCAGGCCTGAAGGGGGCTACGAGCAGTACTTC.

This rearrangement joins TRBV7-9 to TRBJ2-6; tentative D call: TRBD2 (7 bases). There are 16 residues in the CDR3. The V end lost 3 bases, the J end lost 3 bases, and 12 bases lay between the germline ends. Germline CDR1 SEHNR, CDR2 FQNEAQ (reference sequence). The CDR3 region has the DNA TGTGCCAGCAGCTTTCGGGGGGCGGTTGGGGCCAACGTCCTGACTTTC. Encoded protein: CASSFRGAVGANVLTF.

The chain links TRBV25-1 to TRBJ2-5; 8 bases agree with TRBD1. Germline CDR1 is MGHDK and CDR2 is SYGVNS. CDR3 size: 14 residues. Losses at the gene ends were 10 bases for V and 5 bases for J; bases not matched to a gene: 12. CDR3 sequence reads: CATAAQGAGETQYF. The DNA of the CDR3 is TGTGCCACCGCTGCTCAGGGGGCGGGCGAGACCCAGTACTTC.

The chain joins TRBV6-5 to TRBJ2-2; 7 bases are shared with TRBD1. J lost 3 bases, V lost 4 bases, and 8 bases had no gene match. Germline loops: CDR1 MNHEY, CDR2 SVGAGI. The CDR3 contains 16 residues. The CDR3 DNA follows: TGTGCCAGCAGTTCCCCCCGGGACAGCTACACCGGGGAGCTGTTTTTT. Protein product: CASSSPRDSYTGELFF.

CDR3 bases: TGCGCCAGCAGTGAGGGAGGGGGGTACGAGCAGTACTTC. This translates into CASSEGGGYEQYF. The chain joins TRBV4-1 to TRBJ2-7; maybe TRBD2 (7 bases). Per germline, CDR1 MGHRA and CDR2 YSYEKL. Trimming stripped 6 bases from V and 4 bases from J, with 13 bases between. There are 13 residues in the CDR3.

The rearrangement links TRBV28 to TRBJ1-5; 7 bases are shared with TRBD1. The CDR3 is made up of 15 amino acids. Looked up from germline, CDR1 is MDHEN and CDR2 is SYDVKM. V dropped 3 bases and J dropped 5; count of bases not matched to a gene: 7. The CDR3 loop is CASSFQGGADQPQHF. The DNA of the CDR3 is TGTGCCAGCAGTTTTCAGGGGGGCGCGGATCAGCCCCAGCATTTT.

A few counts support this clone. The CDR3 region has the DNA TGCAGTGCAGCGGGAGACGGGGAGCTGTTTTTT. Amino acids: CSAAGDGELFF. This rearrangement joins TRBV20-1 to TRBJ2-2, with 8 bases lining up with TRBD2. This CDR3 is built from 11 residues. V lost 6 bases, J lost 7 bases, and 1 base stayed unmatched. Germline values: CDR1 DFQATT, CDR2 SNEGSKA (reference sequence).

The V and J genes are TRBV11-1 and TRBJ2-7, with 9 bases that match TRBD1. With V trimmed by 5 bases and J by 12 bases, 11 bases remained unmatched. Per the germline V gene, CDR1 is SGHAT and CDR2 is FQDESV (reference sequence). The CDR3 is 13 residues long. Here the CDR3 reads CASSPPGDRVRYF. CDR3 DNA sequence: TGTGCCAGCAGCCCACCCGGGGACAGGGTACGGTACTTC.

This rearrangement joins TRBV19 to TRBJ1-3; D possibly corresponds to TRBD1 (5 bases). This CDR3 is 14 amino acids long. Trimming cost V 4 bases and J 7 bases, with 14 bases left between them. Germline V gene sequence: CDR1 LNHDA, CDR2 SQIVND (reference sequence). The CDR3 DNA sequence: TGTGCCAGTAGTAATAGGGGAGGGACGAACACCATATATTTT. Its protein product is CASSNRGGTNTIYF.

The genes are TRBV29-1 and TRBJ2-7; D uncertain. The CDR3 is 14 amino acids. V lost 0 bases, J lost 9 bases, and 18 bases lay in between. Germline CDR1 SQVTM, CDR2 ANQGSEA. The CDR3 sequence is CSVEDYHPPGGQYF. The CDR3 region has the DNA TGCAGCGTTGAAGATTACCACCCACCTGGCGGGCAGTACTTC.

The J gene is TRBJ2-7, the V gene TRBV6-5; 10 bases fit TRBD2. The CDR3 runs to 15 residues. Trimming took 6 bases from V and 3 from J; bases not matched to a gene: 8. Per germline, CDR1 MNHEY and CDR2 SVGAGI. The CDR3 loop reads CASSPLAGVFYEQYF. The CDR3 DNA reads as TGTGCCAGCAGCCCCCTAGCGGGAGTGTTCTACGAGCAGTACTTC.

This rearrangement joins TRBV9 to TRBJ2-5, with 12 bases aligning to TRBD2. This CDR3 has 16 residues. V lost 0 bases, J lost 4 bases, and 4 bases stayed unmatched. Germline-derived CDR1 and CDR2 are SGDLS and YYNGEE. The chain's CDR3 is CASSVGTSGESETQYF. DNA for the CDR3: TGTGCCAGCAGCGTAGGGACTAGCGGGGAATCAGAGACCCAGTACTTC.

This clone has a handful of counts. The V and J genes are TRBV9 and TRBJ2-1; D is possibly TRBD2 (5 bases). Trimming shortened V by 0 bases and J by 1 base, and 8 bases separated the two germline ends. CDR3 length: 15 amino acids. Germline CDR1 is SGDLS and CDR2 is YYNGEE. The CDR3 DNA reads TGTGCCAGCAGCGTAGACGGGGTGTCCTACAATGAGCAGTTCTTC. Translation gives CASSVDGVSYNEQFF.

The V call is TRBV29-1, the J call TRBJ1-5, with TRBD1 as a possible D gene (6 bases). The CDR3 is 14 residues long. Germline CDR1 is SQVTM and CDR2 is ANQGSEA. V was trimmed by 0 bases and J by 7 bases, leaving 13 bases between them. This chain's CDR3 is CSVEDAGAGQPQHF. The CDR3 DNA reads as TGCAGCGTTGAAGATGCGGGGGCCGGGCAGCCCCAGCATTTT.